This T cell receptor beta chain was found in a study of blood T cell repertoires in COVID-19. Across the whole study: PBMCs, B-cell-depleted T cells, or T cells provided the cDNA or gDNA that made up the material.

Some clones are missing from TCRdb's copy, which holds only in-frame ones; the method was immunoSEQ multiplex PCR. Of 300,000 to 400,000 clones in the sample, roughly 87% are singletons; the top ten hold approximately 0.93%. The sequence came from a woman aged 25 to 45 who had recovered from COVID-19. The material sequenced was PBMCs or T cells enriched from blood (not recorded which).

The CDR3 loop is CASSLFSGPGETQYF. CDR3 DNA: TGCGCCAGCAGCTTGTTCTCTGGGCCAGGGGAGACCCAGTACTTC. The chain is built from TRBV5-1 and TRBJ2-5; a weak D match, TRBD1 (5 bases). V gave up 1 base and J gave up 5 bases, with 15 bases separating them. The CDR3 spans 15 residues. Germline V gene lookup returns CDR1 SGHRS and CDR2 YFSETQ. Full variable domain (remainder filled in from reference TRBV5-1 and TRBJ2-5): KAGVTQTPRYLIKTRGQQVTLSCSPISGHRSVSWYQQTPGQGLQFLFEYFSETQRNKGNFPGRFSGRQFSNSRSEMNVSTLELGDSALYLCASSLFSGPGETQYFGPGTRLLVL.